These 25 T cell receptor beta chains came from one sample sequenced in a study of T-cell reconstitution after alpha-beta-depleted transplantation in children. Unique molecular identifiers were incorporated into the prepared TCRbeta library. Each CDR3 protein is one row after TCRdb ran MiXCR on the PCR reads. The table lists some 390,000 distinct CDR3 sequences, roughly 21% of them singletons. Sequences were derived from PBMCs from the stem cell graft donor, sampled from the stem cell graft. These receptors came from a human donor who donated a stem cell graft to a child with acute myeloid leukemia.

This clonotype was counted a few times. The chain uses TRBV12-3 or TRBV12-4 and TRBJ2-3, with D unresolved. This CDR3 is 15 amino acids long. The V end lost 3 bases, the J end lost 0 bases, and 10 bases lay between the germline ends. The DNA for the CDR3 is TGTGCCAGCAGTTTGACTTTTCCAAGCACAGATACGCAGTATTTT. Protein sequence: CASSLTFPSTDTQYF.

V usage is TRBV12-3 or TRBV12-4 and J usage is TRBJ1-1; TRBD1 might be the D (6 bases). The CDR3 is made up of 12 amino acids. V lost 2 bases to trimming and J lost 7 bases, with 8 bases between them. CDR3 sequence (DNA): TGTGCCAGCAGTTTAAGGGGGGGTGAAGCTTTCTTT. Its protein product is CASSLRGGEAFF.

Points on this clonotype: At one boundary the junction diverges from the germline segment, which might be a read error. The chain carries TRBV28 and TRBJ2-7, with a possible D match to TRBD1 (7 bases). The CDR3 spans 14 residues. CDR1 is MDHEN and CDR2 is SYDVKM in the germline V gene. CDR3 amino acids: CASRETGTVPRGDF. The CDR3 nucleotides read TGTGCCAGCAGAGAGACCGGGACAGTTCCCAGGGGGGACTTC.

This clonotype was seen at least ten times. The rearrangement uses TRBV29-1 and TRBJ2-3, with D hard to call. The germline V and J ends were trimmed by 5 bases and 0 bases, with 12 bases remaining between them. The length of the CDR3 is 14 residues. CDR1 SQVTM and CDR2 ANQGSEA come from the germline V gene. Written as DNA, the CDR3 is TGCAGCGTTAACACGGGCAGTAGCACAGATACGCAGTATTTT. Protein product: CSVNTGSSTDTQYF.

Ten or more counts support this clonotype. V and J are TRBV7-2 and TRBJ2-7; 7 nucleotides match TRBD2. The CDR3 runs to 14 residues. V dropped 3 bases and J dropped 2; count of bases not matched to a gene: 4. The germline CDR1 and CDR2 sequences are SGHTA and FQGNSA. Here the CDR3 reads CASSFSGFTYEQYF. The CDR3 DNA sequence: TGTGCCAGCAGCTTTAGCGGGTTCACCTACGAGCAGTACTTC. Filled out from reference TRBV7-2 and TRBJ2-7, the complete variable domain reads GAGVSQSPSNKVTEKGKDVELRCDPISGHTALYWYRQSLGQGLEFLIYFQGNSAPDKSGLPSDRFSAERTGGSVSTLTIQRTQQEDSAVYLCASSFSGFTYEQYFGPGTRLTVT.

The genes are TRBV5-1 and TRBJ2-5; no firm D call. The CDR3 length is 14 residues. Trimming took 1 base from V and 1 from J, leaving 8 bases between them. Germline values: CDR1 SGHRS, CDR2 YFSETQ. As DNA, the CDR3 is TGCGCCAGCAGCTTGAGTAGGGCCCAAGAGACCCAGTACTTC. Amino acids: CASSLSRAQETQYF. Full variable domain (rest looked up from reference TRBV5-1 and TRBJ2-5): KAGVTQTPRYLIKTRGQQVTLSCSPISGHRSVSWYQQTPGQGLQFLFEYFSETQRNKGNFPGRFSGRQFSNSRSEMNVSTLELGDSALYLCASSLSRAQETQYFGPGTRLLVL.

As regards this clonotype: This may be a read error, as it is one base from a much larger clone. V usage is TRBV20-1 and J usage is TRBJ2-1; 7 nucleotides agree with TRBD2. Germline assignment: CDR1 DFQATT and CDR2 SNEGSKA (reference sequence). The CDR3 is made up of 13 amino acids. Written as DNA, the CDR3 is TGCAGTGCTGTGACTAGCTCCTACAATGAGCTGTTCTTC. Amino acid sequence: CSAVTSSYNELFF.

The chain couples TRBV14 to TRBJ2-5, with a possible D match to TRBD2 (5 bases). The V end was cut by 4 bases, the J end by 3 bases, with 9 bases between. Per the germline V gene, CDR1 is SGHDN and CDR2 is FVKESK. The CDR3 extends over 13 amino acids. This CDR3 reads CASSPLVEETQYF. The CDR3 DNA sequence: TGTGCCAGCAGCCCACTAGTTGAAGAGACCCAGTACTTC.

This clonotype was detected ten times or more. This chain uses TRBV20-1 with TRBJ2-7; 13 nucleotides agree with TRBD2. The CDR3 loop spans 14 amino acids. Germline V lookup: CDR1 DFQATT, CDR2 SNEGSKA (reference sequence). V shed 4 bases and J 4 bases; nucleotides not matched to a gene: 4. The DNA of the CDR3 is TGCAGTGCTATTGGACTAGCGGGAGCTTACGAGCAGTACTTC. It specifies CSAIGLAGAYEQYF.

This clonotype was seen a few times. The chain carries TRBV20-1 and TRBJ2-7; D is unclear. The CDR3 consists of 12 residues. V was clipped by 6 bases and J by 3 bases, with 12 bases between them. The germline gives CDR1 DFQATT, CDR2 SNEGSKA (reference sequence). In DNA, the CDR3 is TGCAGTGCCACAGTGGACGGCTACGAGCAGTACTTC. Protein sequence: CSATVDGYEQYF.

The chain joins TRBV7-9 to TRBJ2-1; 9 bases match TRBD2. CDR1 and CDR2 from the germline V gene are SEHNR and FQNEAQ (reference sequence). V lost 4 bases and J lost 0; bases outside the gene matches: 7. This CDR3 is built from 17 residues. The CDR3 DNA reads TGTGCCAGCAGCTCACTTAGCGGGAGTTTCTCCTACAATGAGCAGTTCTTC. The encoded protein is CASSSLSGSFSYNEQFF.

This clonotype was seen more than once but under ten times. The CDR3 protein is CASSFSPSGGDNEQFF. The CDR3 DNA reads TGTGCCAGCAGTTTCTCCCCCTCGGGAGGGGACAATGAGCAGTTCTTC. The V and J genes are TRBV12-3 or TRBV12-4 and TRBJ2-1; 8 bases are shared with TRBD2. The V and J ends lost 3 bases and 5 bases, in that order; junction bases with no gene match: 9. The length of the CDR3 is 16 residues.

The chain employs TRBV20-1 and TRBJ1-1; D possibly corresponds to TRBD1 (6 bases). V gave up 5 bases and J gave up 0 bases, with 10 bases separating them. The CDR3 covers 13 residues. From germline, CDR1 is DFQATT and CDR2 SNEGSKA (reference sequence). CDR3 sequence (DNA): TGCAGTGCTTCGGGACAACTGAACACTGAAGCTTTCTTT. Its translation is CSASGQLNTEAFF.

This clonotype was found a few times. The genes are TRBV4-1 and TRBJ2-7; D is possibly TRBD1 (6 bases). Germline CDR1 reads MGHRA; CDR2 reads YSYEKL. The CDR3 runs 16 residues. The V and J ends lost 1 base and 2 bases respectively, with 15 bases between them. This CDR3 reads CASSQVGDRSAYEQYF. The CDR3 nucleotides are TGCGCCAGCAGCCAAGTTGGCGACAGGTCAGCCTACGAGCAGTACTTC.

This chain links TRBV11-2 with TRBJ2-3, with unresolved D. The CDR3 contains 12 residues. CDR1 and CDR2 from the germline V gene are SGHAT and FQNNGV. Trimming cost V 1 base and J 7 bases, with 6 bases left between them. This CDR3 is CASSLVLNTQYF. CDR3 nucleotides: TGTGCCAGCAGCTTAGTATTAAATACGCAGTATTTT.

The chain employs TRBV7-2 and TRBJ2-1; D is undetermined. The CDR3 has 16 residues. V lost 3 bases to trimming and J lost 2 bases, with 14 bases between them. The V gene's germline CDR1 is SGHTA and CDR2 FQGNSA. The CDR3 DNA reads TGTGCCAGCAGCTTGCAATCGACTCCCCCCTACAATGAGCAGTTCTTC. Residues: CASSLQSTPPYNEQFF.

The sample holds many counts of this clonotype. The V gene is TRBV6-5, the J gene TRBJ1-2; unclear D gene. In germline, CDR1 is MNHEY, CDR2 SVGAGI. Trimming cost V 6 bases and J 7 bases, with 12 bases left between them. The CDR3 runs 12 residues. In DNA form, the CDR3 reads TGTGCCAGCAGGACCCCCAGCGGTGGCTACACCTTC. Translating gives CASRTPSGGYTF.

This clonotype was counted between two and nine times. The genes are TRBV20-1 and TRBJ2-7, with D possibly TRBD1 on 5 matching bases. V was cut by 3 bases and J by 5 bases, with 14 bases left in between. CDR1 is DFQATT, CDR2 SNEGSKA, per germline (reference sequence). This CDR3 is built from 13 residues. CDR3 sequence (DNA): TGCAGTGCTAGGAAGGACAAAAGGCACGAGCAGTACTTC. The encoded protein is CSARKDKRHEQYF.

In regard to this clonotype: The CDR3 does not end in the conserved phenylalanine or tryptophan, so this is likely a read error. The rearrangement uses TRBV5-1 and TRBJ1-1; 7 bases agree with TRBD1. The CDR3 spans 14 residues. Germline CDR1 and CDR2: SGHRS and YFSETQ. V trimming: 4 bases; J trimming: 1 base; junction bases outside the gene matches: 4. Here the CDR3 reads CASSLDRSNTEAFC. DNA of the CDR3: TGCGCCAGCAGCCTGGACAGGTCGAACACTGAAGCTTTCTGT.

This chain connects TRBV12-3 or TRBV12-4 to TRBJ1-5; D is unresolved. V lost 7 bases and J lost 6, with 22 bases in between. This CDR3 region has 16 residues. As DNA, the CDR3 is TGTGCCAGCACGAACGGACTCGCCGGCGTCTCTCAGCCCCAGCATTTT. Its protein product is CASTNGLAGVSQPQHF.

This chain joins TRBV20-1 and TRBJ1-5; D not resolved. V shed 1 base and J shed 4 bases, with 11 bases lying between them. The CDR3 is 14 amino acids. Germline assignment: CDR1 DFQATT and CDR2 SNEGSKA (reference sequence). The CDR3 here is CSARARARNQPQHF. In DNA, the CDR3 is TGCAGTGCTAGAGCCCGGGCCAGGAATCAGCCCCAGCATTTT.

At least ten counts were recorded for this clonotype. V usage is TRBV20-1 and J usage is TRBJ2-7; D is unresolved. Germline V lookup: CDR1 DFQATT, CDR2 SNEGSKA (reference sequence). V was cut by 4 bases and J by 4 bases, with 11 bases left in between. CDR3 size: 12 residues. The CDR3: CSAIGKVYEQYF. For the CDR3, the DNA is TGCAGTGCTATTGGCAAGGTTTACGAGCAGTACTTC.

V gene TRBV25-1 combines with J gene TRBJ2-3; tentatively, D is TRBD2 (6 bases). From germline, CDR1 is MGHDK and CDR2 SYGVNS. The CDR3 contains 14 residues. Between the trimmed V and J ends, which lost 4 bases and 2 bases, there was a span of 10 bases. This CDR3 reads CASSVASATDTQYF. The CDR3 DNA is TGTGCCAGCAGTGTAGCTAGCGCCACAGATACGCAGTATTTT.

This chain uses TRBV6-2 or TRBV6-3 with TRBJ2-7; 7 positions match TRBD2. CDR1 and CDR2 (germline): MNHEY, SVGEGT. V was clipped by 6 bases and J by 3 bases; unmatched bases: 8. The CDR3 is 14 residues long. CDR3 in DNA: TGTGCCAGCAGCCCCCTCCGGGACTACTACGAGCAGTACTTC. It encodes CASSPLRDYYEQYF.

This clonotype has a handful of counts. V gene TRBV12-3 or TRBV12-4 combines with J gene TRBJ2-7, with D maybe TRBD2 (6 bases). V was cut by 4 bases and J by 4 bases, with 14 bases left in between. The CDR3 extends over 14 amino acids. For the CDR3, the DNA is TGTGCCAGCAGTTCATCAAAGACTAGATACGAGCAGTACTTC. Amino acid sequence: CASSSSKTRYEQYF.